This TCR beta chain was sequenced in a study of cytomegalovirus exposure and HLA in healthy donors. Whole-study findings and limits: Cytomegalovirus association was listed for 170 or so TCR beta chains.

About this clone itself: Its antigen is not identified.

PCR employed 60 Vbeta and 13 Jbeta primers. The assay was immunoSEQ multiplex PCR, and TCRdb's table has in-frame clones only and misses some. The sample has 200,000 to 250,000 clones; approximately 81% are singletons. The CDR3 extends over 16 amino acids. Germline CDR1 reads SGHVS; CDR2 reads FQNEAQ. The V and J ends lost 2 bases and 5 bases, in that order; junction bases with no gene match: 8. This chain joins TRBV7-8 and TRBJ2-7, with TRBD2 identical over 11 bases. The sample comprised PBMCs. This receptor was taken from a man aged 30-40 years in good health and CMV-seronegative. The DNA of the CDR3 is TGTGCCAGCAGCTTAACCCCTCTAGCGGGAGGCCACGAGCAGTACTTC. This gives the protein CASSLTPLAGGHEQYF.